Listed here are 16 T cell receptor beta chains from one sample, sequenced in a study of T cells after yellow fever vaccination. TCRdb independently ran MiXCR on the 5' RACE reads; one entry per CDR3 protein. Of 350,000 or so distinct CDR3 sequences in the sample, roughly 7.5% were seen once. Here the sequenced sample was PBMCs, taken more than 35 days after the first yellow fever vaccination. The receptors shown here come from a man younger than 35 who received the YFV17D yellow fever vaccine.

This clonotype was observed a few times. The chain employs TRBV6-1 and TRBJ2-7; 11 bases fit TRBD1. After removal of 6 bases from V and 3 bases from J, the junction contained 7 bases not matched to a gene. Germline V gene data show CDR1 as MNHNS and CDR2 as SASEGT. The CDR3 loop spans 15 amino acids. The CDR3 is CASRFRDRGYYEQYV. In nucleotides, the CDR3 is TGTGCCAGCAGGTTCCGGGACAGGGGGTACTACGAGCAGTACGTC.

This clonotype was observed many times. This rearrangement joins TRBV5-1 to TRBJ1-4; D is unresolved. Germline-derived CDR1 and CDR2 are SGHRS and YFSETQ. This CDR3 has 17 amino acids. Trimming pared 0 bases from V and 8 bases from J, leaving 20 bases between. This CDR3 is CASSLGISTAPGEKLFF. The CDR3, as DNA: TGCGCCAGCAGCTTGGGTATCTCGACGGCTCCCGGGGAAAAACTGTTTTTT.

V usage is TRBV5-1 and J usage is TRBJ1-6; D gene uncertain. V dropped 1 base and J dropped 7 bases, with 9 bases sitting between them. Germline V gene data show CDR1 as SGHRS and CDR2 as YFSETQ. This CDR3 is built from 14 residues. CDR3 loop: CASSLIGLNSPLHF. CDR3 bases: TGCGCCAGCAGCTTGATTGGGTTAAATTCACCCCTCCACTTT.

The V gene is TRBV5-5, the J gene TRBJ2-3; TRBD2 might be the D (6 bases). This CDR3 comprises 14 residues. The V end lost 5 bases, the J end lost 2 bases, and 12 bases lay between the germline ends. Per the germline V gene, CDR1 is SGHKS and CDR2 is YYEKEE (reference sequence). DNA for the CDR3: TGTGCCAGCAGTCGGGACTCAGCCACAGATACGCAGTATTTT. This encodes CASSRDSATDTQYF.

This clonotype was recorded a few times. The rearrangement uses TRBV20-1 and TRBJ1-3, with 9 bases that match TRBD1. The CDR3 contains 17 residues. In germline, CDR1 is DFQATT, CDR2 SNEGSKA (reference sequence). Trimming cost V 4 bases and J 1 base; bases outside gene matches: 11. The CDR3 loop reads CSATGQGKGISGNTIYF. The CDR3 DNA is TGCAGTGCTACGGGACAGGGAAAGGGGATATCTGGAAACACCATATATTTT.

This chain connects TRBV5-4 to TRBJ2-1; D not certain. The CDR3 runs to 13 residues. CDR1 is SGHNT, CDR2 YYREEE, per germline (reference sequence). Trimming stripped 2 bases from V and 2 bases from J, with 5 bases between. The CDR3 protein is CASSFAPYNEQFF. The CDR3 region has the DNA TGTGCCAGCAGCTTTGCCCCCTACAATGAGCAGTTCTTC.

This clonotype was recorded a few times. CDR3 sequence reads: CASSAPPGTGDRYGYTF. Here the CDR3 DNA reads TGTGCCAGCAGCGCCCCCCCGGGGACAGGGGACCGTTATGGCTACACCTTC. The chain couples TRBV7-2 to TRBJ1-2; TRBD1 matches 10 bases. V shed 5 bases, J shed 5 bases, and the junction held 14 bases outside the gene matches. CDR3 length: 17 residues. CDR1 is SGHTA, CDR2 FQGNSA, per germline.

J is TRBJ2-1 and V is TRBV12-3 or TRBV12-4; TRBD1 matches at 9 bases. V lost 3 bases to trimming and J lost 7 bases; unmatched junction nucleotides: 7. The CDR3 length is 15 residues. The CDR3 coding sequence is TGTGCCAGCAGTTTCCGGACAGGGGTTGTTAATGAGCAGTTCTTC. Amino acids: CASSFRTGVVNEQFF.

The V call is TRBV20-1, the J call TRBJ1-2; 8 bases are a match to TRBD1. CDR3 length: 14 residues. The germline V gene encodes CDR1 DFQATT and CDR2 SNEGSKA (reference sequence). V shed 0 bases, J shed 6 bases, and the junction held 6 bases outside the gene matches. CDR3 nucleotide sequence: TGCAGTGCTAGAGAAAACAGGGGGAGGGATGGCTACACCTTC. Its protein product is CSARENRGRDGYTF.

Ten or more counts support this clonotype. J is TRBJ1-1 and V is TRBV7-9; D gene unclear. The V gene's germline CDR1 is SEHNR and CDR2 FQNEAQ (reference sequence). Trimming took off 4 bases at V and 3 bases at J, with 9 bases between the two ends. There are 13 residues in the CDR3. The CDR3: CASSSSRHTEAFF. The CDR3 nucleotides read TGTGCCAGCAGCTCCTCCCGCCACACTGAAGCTTTCTTT.

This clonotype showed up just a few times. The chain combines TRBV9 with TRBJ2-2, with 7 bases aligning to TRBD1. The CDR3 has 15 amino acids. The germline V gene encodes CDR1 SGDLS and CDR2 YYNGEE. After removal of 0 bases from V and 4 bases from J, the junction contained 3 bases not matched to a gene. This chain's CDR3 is CASSVGGGFTGELFF. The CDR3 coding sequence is TGTGCCAGCAGCGTAGGAGGGGGCTTCACCGGGGAGCTGTTTTTT.

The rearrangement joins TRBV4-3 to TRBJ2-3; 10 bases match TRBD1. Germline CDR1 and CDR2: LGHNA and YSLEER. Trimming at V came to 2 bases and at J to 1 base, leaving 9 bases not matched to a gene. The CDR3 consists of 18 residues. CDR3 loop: CASSQNTPGTGGTDTQYF. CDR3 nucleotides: TGCGCCAGCAGCCAAAACACCCCCGGGACAGGGGGCACAGATACGCAGTATTTT.

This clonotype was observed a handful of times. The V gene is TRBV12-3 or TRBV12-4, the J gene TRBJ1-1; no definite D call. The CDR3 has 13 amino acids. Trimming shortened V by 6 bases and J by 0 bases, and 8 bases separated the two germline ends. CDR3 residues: CASRDYMNTEAFF. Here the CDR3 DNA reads TGTGCCAGCAGGGATTATATGAACACTGAAGCTTTCTTT.

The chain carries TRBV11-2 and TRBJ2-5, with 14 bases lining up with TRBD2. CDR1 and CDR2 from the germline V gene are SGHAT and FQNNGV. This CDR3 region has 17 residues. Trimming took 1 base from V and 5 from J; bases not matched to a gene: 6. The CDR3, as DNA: TGTGCCAGCAGCTTAGGACTAGCGGGGGGGTCTTGGGAGACCCAGTACTTC. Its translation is CASSLGLAGGSWETQYF.

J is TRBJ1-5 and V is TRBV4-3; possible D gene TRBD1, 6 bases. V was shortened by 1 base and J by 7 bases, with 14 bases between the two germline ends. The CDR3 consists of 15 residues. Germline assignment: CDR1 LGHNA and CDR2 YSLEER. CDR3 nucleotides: TGCGCCAGCAGCCAAGGGAGGGGGATGGGACAGCCCCAGCATTTT. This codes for CASSQGRGMGQPQHF.

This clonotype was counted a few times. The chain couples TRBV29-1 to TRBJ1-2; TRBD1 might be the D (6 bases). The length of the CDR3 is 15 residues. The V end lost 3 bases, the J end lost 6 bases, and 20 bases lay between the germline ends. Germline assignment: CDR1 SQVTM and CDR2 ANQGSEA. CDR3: CSVDLRGAKVDGYTF. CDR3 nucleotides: TGCAGCGTTGACCTTCGGGGGGCGAAGGTTGATGGCTACACCTTC. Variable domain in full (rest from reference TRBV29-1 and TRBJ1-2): SAVISQKPSRDICQRGTSLTIQCQVDSQVTMMFWYRQQPGQSLTLIATANQGSEATYESGFVIDKFPISRPNLTFSTLTVSNMSPEDSSIYLCSVDLRGAKVDGYTFGSGTRLTVV.